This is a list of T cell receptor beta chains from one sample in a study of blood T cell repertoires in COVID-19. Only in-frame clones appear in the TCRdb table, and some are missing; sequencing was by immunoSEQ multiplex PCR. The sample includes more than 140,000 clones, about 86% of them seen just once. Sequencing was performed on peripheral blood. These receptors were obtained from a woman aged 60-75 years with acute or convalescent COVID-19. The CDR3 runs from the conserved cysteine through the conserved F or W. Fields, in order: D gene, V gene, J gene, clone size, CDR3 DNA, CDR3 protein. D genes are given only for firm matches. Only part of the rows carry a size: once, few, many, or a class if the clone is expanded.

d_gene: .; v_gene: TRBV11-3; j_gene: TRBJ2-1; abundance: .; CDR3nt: TGTGCCAGCAGCTTAGCCCGCGTCTACAATGAGCAGTTCTTC; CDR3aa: CASSLARVYNEQFF
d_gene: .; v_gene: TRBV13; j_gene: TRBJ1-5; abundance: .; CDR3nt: TGTGCCAGCAGCTTGGGCGTGGGGAACGGGGGCAATCAGCCCCAGCATTTT; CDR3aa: CASSLGVGNGGNQPQHF
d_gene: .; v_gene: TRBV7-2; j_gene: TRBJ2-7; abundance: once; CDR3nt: TGTGCCAGCAGCTTAGGCCCTAGTTCAACCTACGAGCAGTACTTC; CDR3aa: CASSLGPSSTYEQYF
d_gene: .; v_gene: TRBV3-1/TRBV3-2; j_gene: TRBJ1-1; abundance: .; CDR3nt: TGTGCCAGCAGCCACAGAAGCGGAGGGAATGAAGCTTTCTTT; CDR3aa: CASSHRSGGNEAFF
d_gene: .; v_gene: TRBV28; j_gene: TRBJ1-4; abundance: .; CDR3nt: TGTGCCAGCAGTTTAAGATTGGGGGCGTTGGAAAAACTGTTTTTT; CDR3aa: CASSLRLGALEKLFF
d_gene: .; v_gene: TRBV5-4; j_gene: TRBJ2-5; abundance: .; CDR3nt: TGTGCCAGCAGCTTGTCACAGGGCCCGGAGACCCAGTACTTC; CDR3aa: CASSLSQGPETQYF
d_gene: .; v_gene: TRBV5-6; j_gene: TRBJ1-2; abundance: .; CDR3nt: TGTGCCAGCAGCTTACTAGAAGGGATCTCCTATGGCTACACCTTC; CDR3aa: CASSLLEGISYGYTF
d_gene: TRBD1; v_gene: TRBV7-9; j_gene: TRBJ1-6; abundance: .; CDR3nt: TGTGCCAGCAGCTTAGATGGGACAGGGGGAGTTTCACCCCTCCACTTT; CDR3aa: CASSLDGTGGVSPLHF
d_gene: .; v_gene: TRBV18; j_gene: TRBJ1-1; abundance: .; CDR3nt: TGTGCCAGCAACAGAGAAATGAACACTGAAGCTTTCTTT; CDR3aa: CASNREMNTEAFF
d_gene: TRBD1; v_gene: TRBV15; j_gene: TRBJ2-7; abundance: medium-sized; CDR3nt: TGTGCCACCAGCCGGGACAGGACATCCTACGAGCAGTACTTC; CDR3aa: CATSRDRTSYEQYF
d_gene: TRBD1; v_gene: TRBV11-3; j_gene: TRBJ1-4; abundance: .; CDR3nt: TGTGCCAGCAGCTCCGGGACAGGACGTGTTGAAAAACTGTTTTTT; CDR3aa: CASSSGTGRVEKLFF
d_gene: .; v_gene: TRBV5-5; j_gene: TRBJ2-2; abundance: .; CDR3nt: TGTGCCAGCAGCTTGGTAGGACAGAGGAACACCGGGGAGCTGTTTTTT; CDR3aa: CASSLVGQRNTGELFF
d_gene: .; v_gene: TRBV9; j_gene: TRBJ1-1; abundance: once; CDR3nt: TGTGCCAGCAGCGTAAGTACGAGACCCGGGGAAGGAGCTTTCTTT; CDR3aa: CASSVSTRPGEGAFF
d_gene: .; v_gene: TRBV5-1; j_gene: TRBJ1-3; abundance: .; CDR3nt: TGCGCCAGCAGCTTGGGCAGGGAGGACACCATATATTTT; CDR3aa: CASSLGREDTIYF
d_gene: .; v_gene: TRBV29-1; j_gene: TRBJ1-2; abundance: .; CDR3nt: TGCAGCGTCCGCGGAGTCGAGGATCTTAACTATGGCTACACCTTC; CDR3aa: CSVRGVEDLNYGYTF
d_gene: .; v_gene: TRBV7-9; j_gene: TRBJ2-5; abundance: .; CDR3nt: TGTGCCAGCAGCCCCGGTCGTCCCCAAGAGACCCAGTACTTC; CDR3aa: CASSPGRPQETQYF
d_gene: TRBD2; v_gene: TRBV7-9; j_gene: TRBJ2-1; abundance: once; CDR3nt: TGTGCCAGCAGCCTTAGCGGGGGGGCCCCCAATGAGCAGTTCTTC; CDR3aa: CASSLSGGAPNEQFF
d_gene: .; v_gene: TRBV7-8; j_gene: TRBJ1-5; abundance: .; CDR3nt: TGTGCCAGCACCTTCACCGGGGGTAGCAATCAGCCCCAGCATTTT; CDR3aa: CASTFTGGSNQPQHF
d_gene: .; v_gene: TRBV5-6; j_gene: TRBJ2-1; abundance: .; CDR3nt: TGTGCCAGCAGCCCGTACCCTACAGGGAATGAGCAGTTCTTC; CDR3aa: CASSPYPTGNEQFF
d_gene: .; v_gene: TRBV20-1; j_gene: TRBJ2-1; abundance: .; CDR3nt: TGCAGTGCTAGTCAGGCAGGGCTCTCCTACAATGAGCAGTTCTTC; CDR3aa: CSASQAGLSYNEQFF
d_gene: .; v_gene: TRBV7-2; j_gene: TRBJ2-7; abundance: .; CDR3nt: TGTGCCAGCAGCTTAGGCGGGACCGCTAACTTC; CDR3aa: CASSLGGTANF
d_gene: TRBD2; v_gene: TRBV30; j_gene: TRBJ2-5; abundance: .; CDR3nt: TGTGCCTGGAGTAGGGGCGGGGGGGGACAAGAGACCCAGTACTTC; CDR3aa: CAWSRGGGGQETQYF
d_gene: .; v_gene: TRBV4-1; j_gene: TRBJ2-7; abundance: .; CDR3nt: TGCGCCAGCAGCCAAGAAGGGAGCGGTGAATACACCGCGGATTTTGGCGAGCAGTACTTC; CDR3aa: CASSQEGSGEYTADFGEQYF
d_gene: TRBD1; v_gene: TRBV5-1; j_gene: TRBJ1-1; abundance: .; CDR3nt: TGCGCCAGCAGCTCAAATCTCCGGGACAGGGGGACTGAAGCTTTCTTT; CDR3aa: CASSSNLRDRGTEAFF
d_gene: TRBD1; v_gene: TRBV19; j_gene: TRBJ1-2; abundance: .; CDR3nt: TGTGCCAGTAGTATCGGACAGGCCAACTATGGCTACACCTTC; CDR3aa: CASSIGQANYGYTF
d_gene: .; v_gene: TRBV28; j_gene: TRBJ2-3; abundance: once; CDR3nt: TGTGCCAGCAGTTCCTGGGACATAACCCGCTTT; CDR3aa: CASSSWDITRF
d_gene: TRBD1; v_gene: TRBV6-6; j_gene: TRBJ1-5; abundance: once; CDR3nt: TGTGCCAGCAGACCGGACAGGGGCAATCAGCCCCAGCATTTT; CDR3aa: CASRPDRGNQPQHF
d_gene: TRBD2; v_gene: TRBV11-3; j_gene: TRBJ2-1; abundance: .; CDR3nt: TGTGCCAGCAGCCCCCTAGCGGGGGGGCGCACCCTCTCCTACAATGAGCAGTTCTTC; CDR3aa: CASSPLAGGRTLSYNEQFF
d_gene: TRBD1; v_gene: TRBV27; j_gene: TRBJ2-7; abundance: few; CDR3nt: TGTGCCAGCAGTCCAAACAGGGGTTACGAGCAGTACTTC; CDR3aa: CASSPNRGYEQYF
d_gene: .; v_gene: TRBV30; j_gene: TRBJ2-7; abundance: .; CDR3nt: TGTGCCTGGAGCCCTGGACAGGCGGGGTTTTACGAGCAGTACTTC; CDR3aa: CAWSPGQAGFYEQYF
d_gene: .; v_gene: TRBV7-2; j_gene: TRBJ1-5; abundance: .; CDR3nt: TGTGCCAGCAGCACGTCAGGGGTACGCAATCAGCCCCAGCATTTT; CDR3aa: CASSTSGVRNQPQHF
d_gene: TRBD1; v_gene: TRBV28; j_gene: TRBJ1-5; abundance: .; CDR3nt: TGTGCCAGCAGTTCAGACAGGGGACGGAATCAGCCCCAGCATTTT; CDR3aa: CASSSDRGRNQPQHF
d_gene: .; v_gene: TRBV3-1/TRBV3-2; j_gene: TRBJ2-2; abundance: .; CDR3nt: TGTGCCAGCAGCCGTGACAGCTTCGGGACCGGGGAGCTGTTTTTT; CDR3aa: CASSRDSFGTGELFF
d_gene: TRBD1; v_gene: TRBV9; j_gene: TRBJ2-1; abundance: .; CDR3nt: TGTGCCAGCAGCGTGCAGGGGGCTAACAATGAGCAGTTCTTC; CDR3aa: CASSVQGANNEQFF
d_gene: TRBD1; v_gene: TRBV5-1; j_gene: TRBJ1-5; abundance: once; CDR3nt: TGCGCCAGCAGCCCCACAGGGGCCCATCTACAGCCCCAGCATTTT; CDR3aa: CASSPTGAHLQPQHF
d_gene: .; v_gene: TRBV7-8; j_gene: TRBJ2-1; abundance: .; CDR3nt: TGTGCCAGCAGCTTAGACTCGAACGCGGAGGGGTTCTTC; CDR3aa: CASSLDSNAEGFF
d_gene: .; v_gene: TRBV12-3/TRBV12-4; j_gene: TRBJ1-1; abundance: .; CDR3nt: TGTGCCAGCAGACTCGACAGGAACACTGAAGCTTTCTTT; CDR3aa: CASRLDRNTEAFF
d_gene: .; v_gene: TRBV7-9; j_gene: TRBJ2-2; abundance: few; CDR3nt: TGTGCCAGCAGCCCCCCACAGGGTTCCGGGGAGCTGTTTTTT; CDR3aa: CASSPPQGSGELFF
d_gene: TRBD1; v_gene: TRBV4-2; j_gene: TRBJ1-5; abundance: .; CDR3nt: TGTGCCAGCAGCCAAGACAGGGGGCCTAATCAGCCCCAGCATTTT; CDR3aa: CASSQDRGPNQPQHF
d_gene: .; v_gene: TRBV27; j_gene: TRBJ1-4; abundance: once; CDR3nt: TGTGCCAGCAGTTTATCGGGGGGGATTAGTGAAAAACTGTTTTTT; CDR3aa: CASSLSGGISEKLFF
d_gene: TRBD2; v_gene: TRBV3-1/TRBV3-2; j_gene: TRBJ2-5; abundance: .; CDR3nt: TGTGCCAGCAGCCCTCCGAGCGGGGGGGCCAGAGAGACCCAGTACTTC; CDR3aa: CASSPPSGGARETQYF